This T cell receptor beta chain was found in a study of control samples from healthy donors and cancer patients. Clones were sequenced by immunoSEQ multiplex PCR, and TCRdb holds only the in-frame ones, with some missing. Of about 130,000 clones listed, roughly 94% were seen once; the top ten hold approximately 14%. Trimming took off 5 bases at V and 0 bases at J, with 14 bases between the two ends. The germline gives CDR1 LGHNA, CDR2 YSLEER. The CDR3 covers 17 residues. The V call is TRBV4-3, the J call TRBJ1-6; D gene ambiguous. Sequences were obtained from PBMCs. The clonotype comes from a man aged 60 to 75 with colorectal cancer. In DNA form, the CDR3 reads TGCGCCAGCAGCGCAGGAATGGGAAGCTCCTATAATTCACCCCTCCACTTT. As protein: CASSAGMGSSYNSPLHF.